The 5 T cell receptor beta chains presented below share a single source sample, sequenced in a study of T cell clusters in autoimmune cytopenias. One tube held mixed TRB-A and TRB-B primer pools for touch-down PCR. Each CDR3 protein gets one entry in TCRdb, which reprocessed the multiplex PCR reads and gives no DNA. Its clone listing holds approximately 16,000 distinct CDR3 sequences. TRB was amplified from approximately 230 ng of peripheral blood genomic DNA per sample. This same sample was also taken into another study, of T cell repertoires in aging, cancer and after chemotherapy.

The sequenced sample consisted of peripheral blood. The receptors derive from a human donor in good health.

V gene TRBV30 combines with J gene TRBJ2-7; TCRdb proposes TRBD2, but this gene call is untestable without DNA. The CDR3 totals 13 residues. From germline, CDR1 is GTSNPN and CDR2 SVGIG (reference sequence). The CDR3 region is CAWSRGRALEQYF.

The chain joins TRBV30 to TRBJ1-2; TCRdb returns TRBD1, unconfirmable since there is no DNA. This CDR3 has 14 residues. Germline V lookup: CDR1 GTSNPN, CDR2 SVGIG (reference sequence). CDR3 residues: CAWKTSGGGYGYTF.

This sequence joins TRBV6-5 and TRBJ2-5; with no DNA, the TCRdb D assignment of TRBD1 cannot be verified. The CDR3 sequence is 15 residues long. The germline CDR1 and CDR2 sequences are MNHEY and SVGAGI. CDR3 protein: CASSFFGTGQETQYF.

The rearrangement links TRBV12-3 or TRBV12-4 to TRBJ1-6; the TCRdb D gene call, TRBD1, has no DNA to confirm it. The CDR3 length is 14 residues. The CDR3: CASSFLSRNSPLHF.

In terms of frequency, this clonotype is medium-sized (0.01 to 0.1%). The rearrangement joins TRBV11-3 to TRBJ2-7. Germline CDR1 SGHNT, CDR2 YENEEA. The CDR3 sequence is 14 residues long. The CDR3: CASSLVLAASEQYF.